The 3 T cell receptor beta chains listed next were all sequenced from one sample in a study of shared clonotypes between healthy human individuals. TCRdb's table, derived via immunoSEQ multiplex PCR, lists solely in-frame clones and lacks some. In the table there are a few million clones, over 90% of which are singletons. Sample: naive CD4+ T cells from PBMCs. This sample's subset: CD45RA+ positively selected. All receptors come from a man aged 18 to 30 in good health. Some clones in this sample may be carry-over from other donors' samples.

The chain employs TRBV6-6 and TRBJ2-7; D gene uncertain. In germline, CDR1 is MNHNY, CDR2 SVGAGI (reference sequence). The V gene lost 4 bases and the J gene lost 3 bases, with 10 bases spanning the gap. This CDR3 is 13 amino acids long. The CDR3 reads CASSLIGSYEQYF. The CDR3 DNA reads as TGTGCCAGCAGTTTAATAGGCAGCTACGAGCAGTACTTC.

This clone was found once. The V gene is TRBV6-1, the J gene TRBJ2-3; 16 nucleotides match TRBD2. This CDR3 is built from 15 residues. Germline V gives CDR1 MNHNS, CDR2 SASEGT. The V gene end was trimmed by 6 bases and the J gene end by 9 bases; junction bases not matched to a gene: 6. The CDR3 DNA sequence: TGTGCCAGCAGGACGGGACTAGCGGGAGGGTGGACGCAGTATTTT. Amino acid sequence: CASRTGLAGGWTQYF.

V gene TRBV19 combines with J gene TRBJ2-6; 7 nucleotides match TRBD2. This CDR3 is 16 amino acids long. The trim removed 4 bases at V and 2 bases at J, leaving 5 bases unmatched. Germline CDR1 LNHDA, CDR2 SQIVND (reference sequence). This chain's CDR3 is CASSNTREAGANVLTF. The CDR3 region has the DNA TGTGCCAGTAGTAATACCCGGGAGGCTGGGGCCAACGTCCTGACTTTC. Looking up the rest from reference TRBV19 and TRBJ2-6 gives the full variable domain: DGGITQSPKYLFRKEGQNVTLSCEQNLNHDAMYWYRQDPGQGLRLIYYSQIVNDFQKGDIAEGYSVSREKKESFPLTVTSAQKNPTAFYLCASSNTREAGANVLTFGAGSRLTVL.